The 13 T cell receptor beta chains below were found in one sample sequenced in a study of blood T cell repertoires in COVID-19. Profiled with immunoSEQ multiplex PCR; TCRdb holds only in-frame clones, not every one. Among roughly 250,000 clones listed, around 79% were seen once. Input material: peripheral blood. The receptors come from an elderly woman with acute or convalescent COVID-19.

The J gene is TRBJ2-3, the V gene TRBV30; 8 bases agree with TRBD1. The CDR3 runs 15 residues. J lost 2 bases, V lost 2 bases, and 6 bases had no gene match. Germline V gene data show CDR1 as GTSNPN and CDR2 as SVGIG (reference sequence). The CDR3 DNA reads as TGTGCCTGGAGTTCCGGGCAGGGGGCCACAGATACGCAGTATTTT. This codes for CAWSSGQGATDTQYF.

This clone was recorded many times. The chain uses TRBV21-1 and TRBJ2-7; the table's D gene call, TRBD1, was not cross checked with the DNA. TRBV21-1 is a listed pseudogene. The CDR3 totals 19 residues. CDR3 DNA: TGTGCCAGCGTACCGAAGGGTTGTGGCTGGACAGGGTTTATCTACGAGCAGTACTTC. It translates to CASVPKGCGWTGFIYEQYF.

The chain has TRBV3-1 (or the pseudogene TRBV3-2) and TRBJ1-1; no clear D gene. The germline gives CDR1 LGHDT, CDR2 YNNKEL (reference sequence). The CDR3 runs 14 residues. V was shortened by 2 bases and J by 6 bases, with 13 bases between the two germline ends. The CDR3 region is CASSQKYGVAEAFF. In DNA form, the CDR3 reads TGTGCCAGCAGCCAAAAATACGGAGTAGCTGAAGCTTTCTTT.

The V and J genes are TRBV10-2 and TRBJ2-5, with 10 positions matching TRBD2. The junction had 15 bases not matched to a gene; V was cut back by 3 bases and J by 2 bases. The germline V gene has CDR1 WSHSY and CDR2 SAAADI. The CDR3 runs to 19 residues. The CDR3 nucleotides are TGCGCCAGCAGTGATAGGGAGAGCACTAGCGGGGACCTACAAGAGACCCAGTACTTC. Protein product: CASSDRESTSGDLQETQYF.

The rearrangement links TRBV7-2 to TRBJ2-7, with 7 bases aligning to TRBD1. This CDR3 has 15 amino acids. Germline CDR1 SGHTA, CDR2 FQGNSA. V was pared by 0 bases and J by 3 bases, with 5 bases of the junction left unmatched. The CDR3 is CASSLAGTAVYEQYF. In DNA, the CDR3 is TGTGCCAGCAGCTTAGCCGGGACAGCCGTCTACGAGCAGTACTTC.

This rearrangement joins TRBV5-6 to TRBJ1-2, with TRBD1 matching over 9 bases. Germline lookup yields CDR1 SGHDT and CDR2 YYEEEE. V shed 3 bases and J 4 bases; nucleotides not matched to a gene: 7. The CDR3 spans 15 residues. The CDR3 sequence: CASSWGQGGPYGYTF. The CDR3 bases are TGTGCCAGCAGCTGGGGACAGGGAGGGCCCTATGGCTACACCTTC.

The chain employs TRBV24-1 and TRBJ1-5; 8 nucleotides match TRBD1. V was pared by 8 bases and J by 0 bases, with 20 bases of the junction left unmatched. This CDR3 comprises 20 residues. The germline V gene has CDR1 KGHDR and CDR2 SFDVKD. This CDR3 is CATKSNSGQAPIYSNQPQHF. The CDR3 DNA is TGTGCCACCAAATCGAACTCGGGACAGGCCCCAATTTATAGCAATCAGCCCCAGCATTTT.

This clone was seen at least ten times. The sample carries other DNA sequences with the same CDR3. The chain uses TRBV3-1 (or the pseudogene TRBV3-2) and TRBJ1-5; 9 bases line up with TRBD1. Trimming cost V 3 bases and J 6 bases; bases outside gene matches: 0. Germline V CDR1 and CDR2: LGHDT, YNNKEL (reference sequence). CDR3 length: 13 amino acids. The CDR3 spells CASSQTGGQPQHF. The CDR3, as DNA: TGTGCCAGCAGCCAGACAGGGGGTCAGCCCCAGCATTTT.

The CDR3 sequence is CASGLYLGGRGTDTQYF. DNA for the CDR3: TGTGCTAGTGGTTTGTACCTGGGCGGGAGAGGCACAGATACGCAGTATTTT. J is TRBJ2-3 and V is TRBV12-5; 7 bases map to TRBD2. CDR1 and CDR2 (germline): LGHNT, FRNRAP. Germline trimming cut 2 bases from V and 1 base from J; bases unmatched to any gene: 9. The length of the CDR3 is 17 residues.

This clone showed up many times. The chain combines TRBV29-1 with TRBJ1-5; 8 nucleotides line up with TRBD1. CDR3 size: 14 residues. From germline, CDR1 is SQVTM and CDR2 ANQGSEA. Trimming took 4 bases from V and 4 from J; bases not matched to a gene: 6. CDR3 bases: TGCAGCGTTGTTTTGGGGACAGGTAATCAGCCCCAGCATTTT. It translates to CSVVLGTGNQPQHF.

CDR3 bases: TGCGCCAGCAGCCAAGACAGTTACTCTGGAAACACCATATATTTT. It is translated as CASSQDSYSGNTIYF. The chain links TRBV4-3 to TRBJ1-3; D remains ambiguous. There are 15 residues in the CDR3. The germline gives CDR1 LGHNA, CDR2 YSLEER. Trimming took off 0 bases at V and 0 bases at J, with 6 bases between the two ends.

CDR3 nucleotide sequence: TGTGCCTGGAGTGGAAGAGAGAACACTGAAGCTTTCTTT. Protein sequence: CAWSGRENTEAFF. The chain carries TRBV30 and TRBJ1-1; D uncertain. This CDR3 has 13 residues. Looked up from germline, CDR1 is GTSNPN and CDR2 is SVGIG (reference sequence). V was shortened by 1 base and J by 1 base, with 7 bases between the two germline ends.

This clone appeared many times. This sample includes further DNA sequences coding for the same CDR3. The chain has TRBV10-3 and TRBJ2-1; the D gene is possibly TRBD2 (6 bases). CDR1 and CDR2 from the germline V gene are ENHRY and SYGVKD. This CDR3 has 12 residues. V lost 0 bases and J lost 10, with 7 bases in between. This CDR3 is CAISESGGEQFF. The CDR3 nucleotides are TGTGCCATCAGTGAGTCTGGGGGGGAGCAGTTCTTC.